Listed below are T cell receptor beta chains from one sample, sequenced in a study of blood T cell repertoires in COVID-19. Profiling relied on immunoSEQ multiplex PCR, and the TCRdb table lists in-frame clones only, not all of them. The sample yields 57,000 or so clones, about nine tenths seen once. Material for sequencing was peripheral blood. These receptor sequences come from a woman aged 45 to 65 with active or convalescent COVID-19. Both conserved end residues are part of each CDR3. A D gene is named only where the DNA matches it firmly. Clone size is stated in some rows and not others, as once, few, many or a class when expanded.

.	TRBJ2-7	TRBD1	TRBV5-1	TGCGCCAGCAGCCTGGGGGACAGGGGCGAGCAGTACTTC	CASSLGDRGEQYF
.	TRBJ2-1	.	TRBV11-2	TGTGCCAGCAGCGTTAGGGGTTGGAATGAGCAGTTCTTC	CASSVRGWNEQFF
.	TRBJ2-7	TRBD2	TRBV11-2	TGTGCCAGCAGCTTGGTTAGCGGGGCTAGCTCCTACGAGCAGTACTTC	CASSLVSGASSYEQYF
.	TRBJ2-3	.	TRBV5-8	TGTGCCAGCAGCCGGTCAGGTAGCACAGATACGCAGTATTTT	CASSRSGSTDTQYF
.	TRBJ1-4	TRBD1	TRBV2	TGTGCCAGCGATCCGGGACAGGGGGCGGAAAAACTGTTTTTT	CASDPGQGAEKLFF
.	TRBJ2-7	.	TRBV11-2	TGTGCCAGCAGCCCCTTTGGACAGCACTACGAGCAGTACTTC	CASSPFGQHYEQYF
.	TRBJ2-7	TRBD2	TRBV7-6	TGTGCCAGCAGCTTAGCCCTAGCGGGAGGAGCAAGCGAGCAGTACTTC	CASSLALAGGASEQYF
.	TRBJ2-1	TRBD2	TRBV27	TGTGCCAGCAGCAATAACTTCAGACTAGCGGGAGGGCCCAGGGATGAGCAGTTCTTC	CASSNNFRLAGGPRDEQFF
.	TRBJ2-7	TRBD2	TRBV15	TGTGCCACCAGCAGAGATGGTCAGGGGGCTAGCGGGAGGTACGAGCAGTACTTC	CATSRDGQGASGRYEQYF
.	TRBJ2-1	.	TRBV10-1	TGCGCCGGGAATAGCGCAGTCTACAATGAGCAGTTCTTC	CAGNSAVYNEQFF
once	TRBJ2-5	TRBD1	TRBV2	TGTGCCAACTTAGACCGGGACAGGGGCTTCGAGACCCAGTACTTC	CANLDRDRGFETQYF
.	TRBJ2-3	.	TRBV6-5	TGTGCCAGCAGGGAGTTGGATACGCAGTATTTT	CASRELDTQYF
.	TRBJ1-1	TRBD1	TRBV10-3	TGTGCCACAGGGGAGACAGGGAGGAGCGCTGAAGCTTTCTTT	CATGETGRSAEAFF
few	TRBJ1-3	.	TRBV19	TGTGCCAGTAGTCAGGGGGGAAACACCATATATTTT	CASSQGGNTIYF
.	TRBJ2-1	TRBD2	TRBV20-1	TGCAGTGCTAGTAACGGACTAGCGGGAGAATATGAGCAGTTCTTC	CSASNGLAGEYEQFF
.	TRBJ1-5	.	TRBV27	TGTGCCAGCAGTCCCGGGACACTTAGCAATCAGCCCCAGCATTTT	CASSPGTLSNQPQHF
.	TRBJ1-1	.	TRBV29-1	TGCAGCGCTGACCCCAGGAACACTGAAGCTTTCTTT	CSADPRNTEAFF
.	TRBJ1-6	TRBD1	TRBV5-1	TGCGCCAGCAGCTTCAACAGGGGAGTAGGTTCACCCCTCCACTTT	CASSFNRGVGSPLHF
.	TRBJ2-1	TRBD1	TRBV19	TGTGCCAGTAGTAAGGCGACAGGGGAGTACAATGAGCAGTTCTTC	CASSKATGEYNEQFF
.	TRBJ2-3	TRBD2	TRBV2	TGTGCCAGCAGTCCCCTCCCAGGGAGGGCTGACACAGATACGCAGTATTTT	CASSPLPGRADTDTQYF
.	TRBJ1-2	.	TRBV6-5	TGTGCCAGCAGTCCCGGGGGTACATCCAGTTATGGCTACACCTTC	CASSPGGTSSYGYTF
.	TRBJ2-7	.	TRBV4-1	TGCGCCGGGCCCCCTTGTGAGCTCTACGAGCAGTACTTC	CAGPPCELYEQYF
.	TRBJ1-2	TRBD1	TRBV7-9	TGTGCCAGCAGCTTGCCGGGACAGGGGGCCTATGGCTACACCTTC	CASSLPGQGAYGYTF
.	TRBJ2-3	TRBD2	TRBV6-4	TGTGCCAGCAGCATCAGCGGGAGGGCCACAGATACGCAGTATTTT	CASSISGRATDTQYF
.	TRBJ2-1	.	TRBV7-9	TGTGCCAGCAGAGTCGGCGGGTACTCCTACAATGAGCAGTTCTTC	CASRVGGYSYNEQFF
.	TRBJ2-1	TRBD2	TRBV7-3	TGTGCCAGCAGCTTAAATGCGGGAGGGATTAATGAGCAGTTCTTC	CASSLNAGGINEQFF
.	TRBJ2-2	TRBD1	TRBV28	TGTGCCAGCAGTTCCGCGGACAGGCTGAACACCGGGGAGCTGTTTTTT	CASSSADRLNTGELFF
few	TRBJ2-3	.	TRBV30	TGTGCCTGGGGGCCCGGCGGCACAGATACGCAGTATTTT	CAWGPGGTDTQYF
once	TRBJ2-3	TRBD2	TRBV11-2	TGTGCCAGCAGCTTAGTAAGGGGACTAGGGACAGATACGCAGTATTTT	CASSLVRGLGTDTQYF
.	TRBJ2-5	.	TRBV7-3	TGTGCCAGCAGCTTAACGGCGGGGGCAAGAGAGACCCAGTACTTC	CASSLTAGARETQYF
.	TRBJ2-1	.	TRBV11-2	TGTGCCAGCAGCTCAGAATACTGGCAGTTCTTC	CASSSEYWQFF
.	TRBJ2-1	.	TRBV2	TGTGCCAGCAGTGAACAGGTTTCGGTTCGTGAGCAGTTCTTC	CASSEQVSVREQFF
.	TRBJ2-3	.	TRBV20-1	TGCAGTGCTAGTTCGGCAACAGGGGAGGTGGATACGCAGTATTTT	CSASSATGEVDTQYF
.	TRBJ1-1	TRBD1	TRBV19	TGTGCCAGTAGTATTGGGACAGGGCGAACTGAAGCTTTCTTT	CASSIGTGRTEAFF
.	TRBJ2-7	TRBD1	TRBV6-5	TGTGCCAGCAGGCATGGGACAGGGTACAACGAGCAGTACTTC	CASRHGTGYNEQYF